This note documents a single T cell receptor beta chain sequence. Its antigen remains undetermined. No per-base quality is available; no much larger clone lies one base away. After removal of 6 bases from V and 6 bases from J, the junction retains 5 bases not matched to a gene. From the cysteine through the phenylalanine, the CDR3 covers 13 amino acids. The kept DNA is CDR3 alone, 39 bases in frame from the first base. CDR1 and CDR2, per the germline V gene, are ENHRY and SYGVKD. This sample was taken from a study of vaccination and CD4 T cells after COVID-19 (dated by TCRdb to 2022 to 2024). Notes on the research overall: Every convalescent patient had a positive nasal swab PCR test for SARS-CoV-2, with mild disease in 8 to 10 patients and severe disease in one. Six males and four females were included in the convalescent cohort, with two Hispanic individuals, seven Caucasians, two Asians and one multiracial person represented. Participants got two doses of the Pfizer-BioNTech BNT162b2 vaccine (n=8) or two doses of the Moderna mRNA-1273 vaccine (n=2). Post-COVID blood samples from convalescent patients were collected a median of approximately 100 days after diagnosis, with a range of roughly 35 to 180 days. Post-vaccine blood samples were collected a median of 72 days after the second vaccine dose, ranging from 14 to 241 days. The cultures were stimulated with overlapping spike peptide pools from SARS-CoV-2 and from the common cold coronaviruses HCoV-NL63, HCoV-OC43 and HCoV-229E. As controls, cultures received a CEFX viral epitope pool (the positive control), an HIV-1 Nef peptide pool (the negative control), or no peptide at all. In around 9 COVID-19 convalescent patients and a few infection-naive healthy vaccine recipients, researchers compared the spike-specific CD4+ TCR repertoire from before mRNA vaccination with the repertoire from after. What the work shows at the level of the full study, not this receptor alone: The median number of SARS-CoV-2-reactive clonotypes rose from 21 after infection to a few dozen after vaccination, but the change was not significant. The study included relatively few convalescent patients and did not analyze early timepoints after natural infection. Of the vaccine-specific clones found in convalescent patients, nearly all (304 of 307) were mono-reactive for SARS-CoV-2 spike instead of being cross-reactive with common cold coronaviruses. Among convalescent patients, a median around 86% of the SARS-CoV-2-reactive clones seen after vaccination appeared only after vaccination, which suggests priming specific to the vaccine.

Library preparation was by PCR. DNA from cultured CD4+ T cells was subjected to TCR sequencing with the Oncomine TCR Beta short-read assay at the Johns Hopkins FTIC core. The QIAamp micro DNA kit was used to extract genomic DNA from the cultured CD4+ T cells. The Oncomine TCR Beta libraries from cultured CD4+ T cells were pooled using unique dual indexes and then sequenced on an Illumina iSeq 100. The paper's data handling went like this. Non-productive sequences were filtered out, and CDR3s that did not start with C, did not end with F or W, or were shorter than 7 amino acids were discarded. The MANAFEST web application identified antigen-specific clonotypes by comparing peptide-stimulated wells against reference wells and other culture wells. To be called positive, a clone needed an FDR below 0.05, an odds ratio above 5, and a productive frequency above 0.1% in at least two of three replicate wells. A clonotype counted as cross-reactive if it showed significant expansion both in the SARS-CoV-2 spike wells and in at least one common cold coronavirus spike condition. CDR3 homology was assessed with Levenshtein distances (stringdist) and unrooted phylogenetic trees (ape) in R version 3.6.1. Using fastp trimming at Q25 and MiXCR clonotype assembly, TCRdb reanalyzed the public sequencing data and kept in-frame beta chains. When rows share a CDR3 protein, they turn into one entry using the most common DNA and genes. The V and J calls and clone size come from TCRdb's table, not from the authors' own analysis. The sample has about 13,000 distinct CDR3 sequences on record, more than 45% of them singletons. The ten largest clones capture 15% to 18% of the sample.

Per the publication, the treatment or condition label means: roughly ten-day PBMC culture with coronavirus spike peptide pools or control peptides (ViraFEST assay). The study used the ViraFEST assay, which expanded antigen-specific T cells with peptide pools and then identified expanded clonotypes by TCR sequencing. The positive SARS-CoV-2 PCR tests of the convalescent patients were dated from March to December 2020, before the Alpha, Beta and Delta variants emerged in the United States. Approximately 2.1 million PBMCs per well were cultured in IMDM with approximately 5% human AB serum and 8 to 10 IU/ml IL-2, plus 10 ug/ml peptide pools. Half of the culture medium was replaced with fresh IL-2-containing medium on days 3 and 7. After less than twelve days of culture, CD4+ T cells were isolated by negative selection with the EasySep CD4+ T cell isolation kit. PBMCs were separated from whole blood using Ficoll-Paque Plus gradient centrifugation and then either used fresh or cryopreserved at -140C. Culture conditions were generally each tested in triplicate wells.

Sequences were obtained from CD4+ T cells from blood, cultured in vitro. The clonotype originates from a human donor who had recovered from COVID-19. The chain is encoded by TRBV10-3 joined to TRBJ2-1; TRBD2 lines up with 7 middle nucleotides. The DNA reads as follows: TGTGCCATCAGGCGGGAGTCAGGCAATGAGCAGTTCTTC. It encodes CAIRRESGNEQFF.